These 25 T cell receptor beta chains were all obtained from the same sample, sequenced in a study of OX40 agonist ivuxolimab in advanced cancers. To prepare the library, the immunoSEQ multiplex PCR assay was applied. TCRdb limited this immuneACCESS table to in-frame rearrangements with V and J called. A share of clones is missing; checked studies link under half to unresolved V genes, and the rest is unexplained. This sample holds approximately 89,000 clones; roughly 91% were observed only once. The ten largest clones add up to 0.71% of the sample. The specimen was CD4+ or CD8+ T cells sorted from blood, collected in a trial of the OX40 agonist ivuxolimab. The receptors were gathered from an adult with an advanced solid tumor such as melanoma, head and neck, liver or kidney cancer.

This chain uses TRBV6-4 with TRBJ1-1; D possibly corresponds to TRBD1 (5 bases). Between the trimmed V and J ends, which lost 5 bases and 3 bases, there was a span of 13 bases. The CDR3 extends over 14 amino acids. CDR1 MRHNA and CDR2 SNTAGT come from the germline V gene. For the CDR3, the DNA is TGTGCCAGCAGTACGACAGTTTTTTACACTGAAGCTTTCTTT. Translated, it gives CASSTTVFYTEAFF.

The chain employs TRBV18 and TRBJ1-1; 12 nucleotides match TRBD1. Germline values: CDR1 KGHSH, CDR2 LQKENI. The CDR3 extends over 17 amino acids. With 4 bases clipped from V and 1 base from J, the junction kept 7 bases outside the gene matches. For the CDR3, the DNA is TGTGCCAGCTCACGACCGGGACAGGGGGCATGGAACACTGAAGCTTTCTTT. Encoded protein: CASSRPGQGAWNTEAFF.

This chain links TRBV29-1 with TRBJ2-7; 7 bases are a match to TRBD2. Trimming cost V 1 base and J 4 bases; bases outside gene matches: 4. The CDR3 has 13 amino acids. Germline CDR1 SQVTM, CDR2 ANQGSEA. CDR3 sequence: CSVEGQGGYEQYF. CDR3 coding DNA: TGCAGCGTTGAAGGTCAGGGAGGGTACGAGCAGTACTTC.

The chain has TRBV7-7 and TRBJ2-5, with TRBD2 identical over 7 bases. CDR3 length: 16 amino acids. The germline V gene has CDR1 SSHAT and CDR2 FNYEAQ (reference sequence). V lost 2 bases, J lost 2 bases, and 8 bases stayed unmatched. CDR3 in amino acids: CASSLRRGSSQETQYF. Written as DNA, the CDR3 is TGTGCCAGCAGCTTAAGGCGGGGGAGCTCACAAGAGACCCAGTACTTC.

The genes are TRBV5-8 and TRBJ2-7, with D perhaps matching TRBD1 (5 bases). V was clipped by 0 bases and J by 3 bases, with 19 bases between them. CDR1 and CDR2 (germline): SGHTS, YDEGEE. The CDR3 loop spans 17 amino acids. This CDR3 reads CASSLGFQGRPFYEQYF. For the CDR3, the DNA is TGTGCCAGCAGCTTGGGGTTTCAGGGTCGGCCTTTCTACGAGCAGTACTTC.

The DNA for the CDR3 is TGCGCCAGCAGCTCCTCAGGGAATTGGGGTGTAGAAAAACTGTTTTTT. Amino acid sequence: CASSSSGNWGVEKLFF. V gene TRBV5-1 combines with J gene TRBJ1-4, with D perhaps matching TRBD1 (5 bases). Germline loops: CDR1 SGHRS, CDR2 YFSETQ. CDR3 length equals 16 residues. Trimming removed 3 bases at V and 8 bases at J, with 20 bases between.

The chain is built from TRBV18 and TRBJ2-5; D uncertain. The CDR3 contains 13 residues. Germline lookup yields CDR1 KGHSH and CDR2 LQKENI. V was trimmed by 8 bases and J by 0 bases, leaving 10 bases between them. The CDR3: CASGDPNQETQYF. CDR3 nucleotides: TGTGCCAGCGGAGATCCAAACCAAGAGACCCAGTACTTC.

In DNA form, the CDR3 reads TGTGCCAGCAGTTCCCCGGCTAGCGGGATTGGGGGCGGGGAGCTGTTTTTT. The encoded protein is CASSSPASGIGGGELFF. The chain is built from TRBV28 and TRBJ2-2; 9 bases line up with TRBD2. V trimming: 4 bases; J trimming: 7 bases; junction bases outside the gene matches: 13. The CDR3 contains 17 residues. Per germline, CDR1 MDHEN and CDR2 SYDVKM.

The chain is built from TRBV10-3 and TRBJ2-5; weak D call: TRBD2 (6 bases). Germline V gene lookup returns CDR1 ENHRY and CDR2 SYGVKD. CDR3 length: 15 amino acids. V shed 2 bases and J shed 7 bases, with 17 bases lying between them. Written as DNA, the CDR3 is TGTGCCATCAGTGAGGCGCGGGGCTCCGGGGGGACCCAGTACTTC. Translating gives CAISEARGSGGTQYF.

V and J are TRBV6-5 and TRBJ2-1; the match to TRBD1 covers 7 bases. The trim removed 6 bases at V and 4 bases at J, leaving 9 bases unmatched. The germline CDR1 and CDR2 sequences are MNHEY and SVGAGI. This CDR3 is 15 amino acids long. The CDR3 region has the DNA TGTGCCAGCAGACTACAGGGGTACGCTTACAATGAGCAGTTCTTC. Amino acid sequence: CASRLQGYAYNEQFF.

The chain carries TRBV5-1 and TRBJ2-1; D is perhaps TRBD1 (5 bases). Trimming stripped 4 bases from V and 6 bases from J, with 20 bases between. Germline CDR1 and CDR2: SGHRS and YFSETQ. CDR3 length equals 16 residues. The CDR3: CASSLGDREVGNEQFF. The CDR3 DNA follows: TGCGCCAGCAGCCTAGGAGACAGAGAGGTGGGCAATGAGCAGTTCTTC.

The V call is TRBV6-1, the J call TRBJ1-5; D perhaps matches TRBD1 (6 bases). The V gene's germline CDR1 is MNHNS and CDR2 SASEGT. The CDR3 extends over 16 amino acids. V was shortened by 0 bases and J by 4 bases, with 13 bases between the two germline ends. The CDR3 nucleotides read TGTGCCAGCAGTGAAGCCCAGACAGGCCTTAATCAGCCCCAGCATTTT. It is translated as CASSEAQTGLNQPQHF.

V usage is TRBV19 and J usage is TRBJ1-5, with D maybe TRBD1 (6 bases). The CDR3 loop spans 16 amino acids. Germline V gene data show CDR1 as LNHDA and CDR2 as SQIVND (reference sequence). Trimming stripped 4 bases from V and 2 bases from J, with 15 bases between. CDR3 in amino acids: CASSRRGGQGNQPQHF. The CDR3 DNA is TGTGCCAGTAGTAGGAGGGGGGGCCAGGGCAATCAGCCCCAGCATTTT. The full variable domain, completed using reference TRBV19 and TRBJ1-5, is DGGITQSPKYLFRKEGQNVTLSCEQNLNHDAMYWYRQDPGQGLRLIYYSQIVNDFQKGDIAEGYSVSREKKESFPLTVTSAQKNPTAFYLCASSRRGGQGNQPQHFGDGTRLSIL.

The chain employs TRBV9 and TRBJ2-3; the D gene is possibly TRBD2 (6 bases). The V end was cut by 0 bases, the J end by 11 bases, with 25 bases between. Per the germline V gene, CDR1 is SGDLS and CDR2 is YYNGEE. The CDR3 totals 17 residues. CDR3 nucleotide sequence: TGTGCCAGCAGCGTAGGCGAAGGGGACTCCAACCTGCGGAGGCAGTATTTT. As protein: CASSVGEGDSNLRRQYF.

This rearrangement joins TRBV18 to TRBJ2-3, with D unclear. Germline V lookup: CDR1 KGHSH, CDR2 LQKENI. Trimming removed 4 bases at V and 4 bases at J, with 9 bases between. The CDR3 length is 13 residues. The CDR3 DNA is TGTGCCAGCTCACAAGGGAACGCAGATACGCAGTATTTT. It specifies CASSQGNADTQYF.

The CDR3 loop is CASSFNRNTGELFF. The CDR3 region has the DNA TGTGCCAGCAGCTTTAACAGGAACACCGGGGAGCTGTTTTTT. The genes are TRBV11-2 and TRBJ2-2; unclear D gene. The CDR3 has 14 residues. With 3 bases removed from V and 1 base from J, the gap between germline ends came to 6 bases. Germline V lookup: CDR1 SGHAT, CDR2 FQNNGV.

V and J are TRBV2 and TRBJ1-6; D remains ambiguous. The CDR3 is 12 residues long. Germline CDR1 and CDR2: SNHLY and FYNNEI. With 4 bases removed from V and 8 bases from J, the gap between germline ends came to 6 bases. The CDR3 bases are TGTGCCAGCAGTGTTGGGGATTCACCCCTCCACTTT. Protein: CASSVGDSPLHF.

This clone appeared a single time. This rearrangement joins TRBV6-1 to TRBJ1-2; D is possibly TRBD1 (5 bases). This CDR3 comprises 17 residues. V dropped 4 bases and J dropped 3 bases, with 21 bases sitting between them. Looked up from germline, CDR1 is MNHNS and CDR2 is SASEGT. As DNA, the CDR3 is TGTGCCAGCAGTGCACCCACCCGGCCGGGGGGGGACTATGGCTACACCTTC. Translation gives CASSAPTRPGGDYGYTF.

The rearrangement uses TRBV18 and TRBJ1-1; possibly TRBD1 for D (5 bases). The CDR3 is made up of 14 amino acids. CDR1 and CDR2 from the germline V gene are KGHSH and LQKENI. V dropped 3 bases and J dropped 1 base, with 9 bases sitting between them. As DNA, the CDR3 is TGTGCCAGCTCACCCGGGACGAGGAACACTGAAGCTTTCTTT. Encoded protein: CASSPGTRNTEAFF.

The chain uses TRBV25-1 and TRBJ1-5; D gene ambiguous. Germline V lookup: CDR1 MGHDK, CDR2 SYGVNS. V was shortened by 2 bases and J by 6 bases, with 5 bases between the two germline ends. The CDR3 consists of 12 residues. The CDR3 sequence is CASSESGQPQHF. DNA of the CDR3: TGTGCCAGCAGTGAAAGCGGTCAGCCCCAGCATTTT.

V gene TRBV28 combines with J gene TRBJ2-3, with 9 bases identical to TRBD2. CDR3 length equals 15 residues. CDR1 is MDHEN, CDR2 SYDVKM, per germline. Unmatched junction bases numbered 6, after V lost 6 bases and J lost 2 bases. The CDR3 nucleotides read TGTGCCAGCAGCAGACTAGCGGAGTTCACAGATACGCAGTATTTT. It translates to CASSRLAEFTDTQYF.

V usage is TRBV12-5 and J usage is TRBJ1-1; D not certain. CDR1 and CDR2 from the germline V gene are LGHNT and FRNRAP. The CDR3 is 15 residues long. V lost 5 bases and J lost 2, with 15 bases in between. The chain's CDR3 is CASGPDWYTNTEAFF. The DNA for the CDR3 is TGTGCTAGTGGTCCCGATTGGTATACAAACACTGAAGCTTTCTTT.

This chain's CDR3 is CASSEWNSGNTIYF. CDR3 DNA: TGTGCCAGCAGTGAATGGAACTCTGGAAACACCATATATTTT. The rearrangement uses TRBV2 and TRBJ1-3; no firm D call. Germline-derived CDR1 and CDR2 are SNHLY and FYNNEI. The V and J ends lost 2 bases and 0 bases respectively, with 5 bases between them. The CDR3 spans 14 residues.

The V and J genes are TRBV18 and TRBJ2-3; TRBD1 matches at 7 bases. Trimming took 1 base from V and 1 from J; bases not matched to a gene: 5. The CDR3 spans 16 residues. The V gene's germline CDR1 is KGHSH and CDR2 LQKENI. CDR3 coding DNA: TGTGCCAGCTCACCACAGGGGGCTGGAGGCACAGATACGCAGTATTTT. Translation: CASSPQGAGGTDTQYF.

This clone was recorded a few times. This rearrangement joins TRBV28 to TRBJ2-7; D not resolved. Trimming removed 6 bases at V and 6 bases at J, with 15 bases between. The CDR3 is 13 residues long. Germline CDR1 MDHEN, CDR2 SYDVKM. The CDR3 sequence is CASSQNIVGEQYF. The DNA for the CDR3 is TGTGCCAGCAGCCAAAACATTGTAGGCGAGCAGTACTTC.